This T cell receptor (beta chain) was found in a study of cytomegalovirus exposure and HLA in healthy donors. Researchers ran the PCR with 60 Vbeta and 13 Jbeta primers. The method was immunoSEQ multiplex PCR; TCRdb's version includes in-frame clones alone and lacks a portion of them. The sample has around 120,000 clones; around 62% are singletons. General observations from the study: TCR sequences were mostly rare, though some public TCRs occurred in many donors.

Concerning this clone: As yet, its antigen is unknown.

Sequencing was performed on PBMCs. This receptor was taken from a man younger than 40 in good health and CMV-seropositive.

The CDR3 nucleotides are TGTGCCAGCAGCCGCGGACAGGGGGCGGGGGAGACCCAGTACTTC. Its translation is CASSRGQGAGETQYF. The V and J genes are TRBV7-2 and TRBJ2-5, with TRBD1 matching 11 bases. This CDR3 contains 15 residues. The V segment lost 5 bases and the J segment 5 bases; nucleotides outside the gene matches: 7. Germline values: CDR1 SGHTA, CDR2 FQGNSA.